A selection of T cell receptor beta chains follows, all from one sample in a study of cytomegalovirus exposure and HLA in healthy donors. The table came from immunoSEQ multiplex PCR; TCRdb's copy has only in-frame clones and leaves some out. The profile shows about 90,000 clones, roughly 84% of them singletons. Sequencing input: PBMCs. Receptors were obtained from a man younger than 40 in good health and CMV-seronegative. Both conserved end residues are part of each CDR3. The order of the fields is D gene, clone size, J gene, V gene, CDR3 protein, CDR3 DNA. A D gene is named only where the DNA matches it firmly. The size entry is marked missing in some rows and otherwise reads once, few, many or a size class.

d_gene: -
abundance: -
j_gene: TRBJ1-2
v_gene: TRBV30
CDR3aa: CAWSLWGSYGYTF
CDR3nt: TGTGCCTGGAGTCTATGGGGCAGTTATGGCTACACCTTC

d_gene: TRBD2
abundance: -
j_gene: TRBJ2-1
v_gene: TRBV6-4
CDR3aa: CASSVSSGGASEQFF
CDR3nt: TGTGCCAGCAGTGTTAGTAGCGGGGGGGCAAGTGAGCAGTTCTTC

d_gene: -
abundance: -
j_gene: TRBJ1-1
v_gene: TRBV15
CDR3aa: CATSTQRQSEAFF
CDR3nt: TGTGCCACCAGCACCCAACGACAGAGCGAAGCTTTCTTT

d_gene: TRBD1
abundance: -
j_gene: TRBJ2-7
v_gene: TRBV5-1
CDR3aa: CASSRSRTGSSYEQYF
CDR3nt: TGCGCCAGCAGCAGGTCCAGGACAGGGAGCTCCTACGAGCAGTACTTC

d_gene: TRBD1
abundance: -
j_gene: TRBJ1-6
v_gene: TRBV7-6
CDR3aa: CASSLGRDRISDSPLHF
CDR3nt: TGTGCCAGCAGCTTGGGCCGGGACAGAATTAGTGATTCACCCCTCCACTTT

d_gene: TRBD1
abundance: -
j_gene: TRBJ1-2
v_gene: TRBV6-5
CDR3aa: CASSYADRGLAYGYTF
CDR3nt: TGTGCCAGCAGTTACGCGGACAGGGGGCTCGCCTATGGCTACACCTTC

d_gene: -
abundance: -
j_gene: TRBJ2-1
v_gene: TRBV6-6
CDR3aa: CASSYSYNEQFF
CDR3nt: TGTGCCAGCAGTTATTCTTACAATGAGCAGTTCTTC

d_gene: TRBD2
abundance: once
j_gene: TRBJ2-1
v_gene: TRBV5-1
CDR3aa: CASSLGGRASYNEQFF
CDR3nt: TGCGCCAGCAGCTTGGGGGGGAGGGCCTCCTACAATGAGCAGTTCTTC

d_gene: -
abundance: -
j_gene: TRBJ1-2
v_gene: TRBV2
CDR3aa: CASSESPSNYGYTF
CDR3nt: TGTGCCAGCAGTGAAAGCCCCTCGAACTATGGCTACACCTTC

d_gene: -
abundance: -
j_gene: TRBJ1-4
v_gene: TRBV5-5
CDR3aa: CASSLDREEKLFF
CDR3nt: TGTGCCAGCAGCTTGGACAGGGAGGAAAAACTGTTTTTT

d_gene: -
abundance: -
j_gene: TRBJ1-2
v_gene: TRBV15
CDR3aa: CATSREVGGGVYGYTF
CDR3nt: TGTGCCACCAGCAGAGAGGTCGGGGGGGGCGTCTATGGCTACACCTTC

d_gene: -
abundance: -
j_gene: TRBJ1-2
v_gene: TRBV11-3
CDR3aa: CASSLQGREGYTF
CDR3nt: TGTGCCAGCAGCTTGCAGGGAAGGGAAGGCTACACCTTC

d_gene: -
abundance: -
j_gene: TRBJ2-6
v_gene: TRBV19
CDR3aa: CASSPGLRAAGSSGANVLTF
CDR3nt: TGTGCCAGTAGCCCGGGACTCAGAGCGGCTGGAAGCTCTGGGGCCAACGTCCTGACTTTC

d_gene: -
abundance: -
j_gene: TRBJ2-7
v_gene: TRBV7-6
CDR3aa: CASSLVGGESYEQYF
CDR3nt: TGTGCCAGCAGCTTAGTTGGAGGGGAGAGCTACGAGCAGTACTTC

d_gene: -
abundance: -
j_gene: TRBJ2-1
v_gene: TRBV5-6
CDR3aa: CASSWGQEQFF
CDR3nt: TGTGCCAGCAGCTGGGGGCAGGAGCAGTTCTTC

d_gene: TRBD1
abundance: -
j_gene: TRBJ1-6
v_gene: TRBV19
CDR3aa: CASSVGGTGVWNSPLHF
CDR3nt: TGTGCCAGTAGTGTAGGCGGGACAGGGGTCTGGAATTCACCCCTCCACTTT

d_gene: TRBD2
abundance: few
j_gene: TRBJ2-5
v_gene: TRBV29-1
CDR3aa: CSSLAGAGETQYF
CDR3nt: TGCAGCTCATTAGCGGGGGCCGGCGAGACCCAGTACTTC

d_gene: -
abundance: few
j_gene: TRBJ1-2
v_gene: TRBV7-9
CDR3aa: CASSSGRAYGYTF
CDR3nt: TGTGCCAGCAGCTCTGGCAGGGCGTATGGCTACACCTTC

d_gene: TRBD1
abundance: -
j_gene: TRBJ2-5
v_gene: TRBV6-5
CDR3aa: CASSRDREGETQYF
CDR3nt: TGTGCCAGCAGCCGAGACAGGGAAGGGGAGACCCAGTACTTC

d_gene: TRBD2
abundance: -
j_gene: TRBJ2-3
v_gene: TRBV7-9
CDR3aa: CASSAVRGATDTQYF
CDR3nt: TGTGCCAGCAGTGCAGTGCGGGGGGCTACAGATACGCAGTATTTT

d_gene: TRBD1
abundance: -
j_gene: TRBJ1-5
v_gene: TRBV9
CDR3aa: CASSGRTGGGPQHF
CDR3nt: TGTGCCAGCAGCGGACGGACAGGCGGCGGGCCCCAGCATTTT

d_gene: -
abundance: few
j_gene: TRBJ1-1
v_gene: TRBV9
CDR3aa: CASSQTSGTEAFF
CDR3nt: TGTGCCAGCAGCCAAACCTCCGGCACTGAAGCTTTCTTT

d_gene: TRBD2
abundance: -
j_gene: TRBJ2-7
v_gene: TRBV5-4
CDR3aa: CASSRGDGSYEQYF
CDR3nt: TGTGCCAGCAGCCGGGGGGACGGATCCTACGAGCAGTACTTC

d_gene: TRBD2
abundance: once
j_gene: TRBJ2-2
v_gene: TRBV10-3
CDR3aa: CAISGLAATGELFF
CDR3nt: TGTGCCATCAGTGGACTAGCGGCCACCGGGGAGCTGTTTTTT

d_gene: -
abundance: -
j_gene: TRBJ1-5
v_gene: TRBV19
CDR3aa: CASNSRRSAYSNQPQHF
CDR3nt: TGTGCCAGTAACTCACGGCGGTCTGCTTATAGCAATCAGCCCCAGCATTTT

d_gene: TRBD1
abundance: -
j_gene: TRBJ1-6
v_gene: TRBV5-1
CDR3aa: CASSLEVGQGGSPLHF
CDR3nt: TGCGCCAGCAGCTTGGAGGTGGGACAGGGAGGCTCACCCCTCCACTTT

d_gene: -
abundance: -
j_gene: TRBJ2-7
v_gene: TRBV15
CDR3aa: CATSRGLDYEQYF
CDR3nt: TGTGCCACCAGCAGAGGACTAGACTACGAGCAGTACTTC

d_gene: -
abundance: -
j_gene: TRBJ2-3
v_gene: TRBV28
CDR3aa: CASSWDTRLSTDTQYF
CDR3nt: TGTGCCAGCAGTTGGGACACAAGATTAAGCACAGATACGCAGTATTTT

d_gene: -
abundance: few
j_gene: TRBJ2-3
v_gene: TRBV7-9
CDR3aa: CARGGISTDTQYF
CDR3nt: TGTGCCAGGGGGGGTATAAGCACAGATACGCAGTATTTT

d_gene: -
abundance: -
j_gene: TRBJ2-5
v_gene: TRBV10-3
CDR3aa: CAISEIPSGSETQYF
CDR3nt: TGTGCCATCAGTGAGATCCCGAGTGGTTCAGAGACCCAGTACTTC

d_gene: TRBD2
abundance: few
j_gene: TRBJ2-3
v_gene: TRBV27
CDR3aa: CASRTSALWDTQYF
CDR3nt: TGTGCCAGCCGTACTAGCGCACTTTGGGATACGCAGTATTTT

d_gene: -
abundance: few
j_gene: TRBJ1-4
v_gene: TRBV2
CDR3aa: CASSEAGGGEREKLFF
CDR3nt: TGTGCCAGCAGTGAAGCGGGCGGGGGAGAAAGAGAAAAACTGTTTTTT